The table lists the clone carrying this T cell receptor beta chain with a few counts. The target antigen is unknown. Sample barcodes were added at both library ends during cDNA synthesis. TCRdb reprocessed the 5' RACE reads with MiXCR, giving one entry per CDR3 protein. Of fewer than 450,000 distinct CDR3 sequences detected, over 25% appear once; the ten largest clones hold 6.1%. Six healthy women, forming three identical twin pairs, donated samples. V lost 4 bases and J lost 8, with 18 bases in between. CDR3 length: 15 amino acids. Germline V gene lookup returns CDR1 SGHDT and CDR2 YYEEEE. This sample was taken from a study of identical twins' blood T cells. Study outcomes and limitations: Twin similarity might stem from environmental factors, not only genetics.

The J gene is TRBJ1-4, the V gene TRBV5-6, with a tentative D call TRBD1 (6 bases). Sequencing was carried out using PBMCs. The source is a woman between 18 and 55 years old in good health. The CDR3 DNA is TGTGCCAGCAGCACAACCGAAGGGGGATTCGAAAAACTGTTTTTT. This sequence encodes CASSTTEGGFEKLFF.